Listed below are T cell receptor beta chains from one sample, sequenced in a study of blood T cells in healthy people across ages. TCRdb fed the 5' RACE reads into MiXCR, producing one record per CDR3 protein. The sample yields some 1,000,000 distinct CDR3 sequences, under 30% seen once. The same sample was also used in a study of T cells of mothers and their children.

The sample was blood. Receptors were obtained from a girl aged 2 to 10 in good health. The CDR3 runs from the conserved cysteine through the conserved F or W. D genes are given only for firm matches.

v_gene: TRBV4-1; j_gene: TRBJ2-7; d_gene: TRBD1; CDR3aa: CASSQLQTRGQGDHEQYF
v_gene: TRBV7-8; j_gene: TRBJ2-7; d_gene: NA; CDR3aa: CASGMGRSYEQYF
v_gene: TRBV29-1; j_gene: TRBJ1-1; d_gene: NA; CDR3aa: CSVEDGIGGTEAFF
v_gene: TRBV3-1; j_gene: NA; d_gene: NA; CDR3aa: CASSQAGGDPGAYEQYF
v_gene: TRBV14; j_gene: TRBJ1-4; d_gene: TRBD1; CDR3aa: CASGQGLGEKLFF
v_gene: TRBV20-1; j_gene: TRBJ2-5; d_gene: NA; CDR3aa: CSAVLLRGVQETQYF
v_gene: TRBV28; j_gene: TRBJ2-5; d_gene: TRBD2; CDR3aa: CASSFSGRSEETQYF
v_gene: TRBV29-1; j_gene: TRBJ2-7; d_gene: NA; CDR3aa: CSVESPNEQYF
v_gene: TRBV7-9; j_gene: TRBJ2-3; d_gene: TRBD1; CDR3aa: CASSWDRYTDTQYF
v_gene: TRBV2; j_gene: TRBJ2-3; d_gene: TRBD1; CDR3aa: CASSESPGQGFDTQYF
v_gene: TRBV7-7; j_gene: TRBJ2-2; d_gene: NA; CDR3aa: CASSGSSNTGELFF
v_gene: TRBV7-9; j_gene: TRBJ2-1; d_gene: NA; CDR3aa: CASSLGLGEWGEQFF
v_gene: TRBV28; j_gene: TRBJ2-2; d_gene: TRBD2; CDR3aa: CASSTLAGATRELFF
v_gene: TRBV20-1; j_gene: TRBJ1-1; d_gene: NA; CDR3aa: CSARIPGGAFF
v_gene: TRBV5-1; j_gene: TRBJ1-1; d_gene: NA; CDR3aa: CASSLAPGSPLAFF
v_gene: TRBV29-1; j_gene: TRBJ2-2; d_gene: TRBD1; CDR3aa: CSVVGWTGENTGELFF
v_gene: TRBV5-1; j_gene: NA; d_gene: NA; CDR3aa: CASSSGVVEIGGNEQFF
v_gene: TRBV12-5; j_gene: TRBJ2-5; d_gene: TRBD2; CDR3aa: CASGPGIAGATEETQYF
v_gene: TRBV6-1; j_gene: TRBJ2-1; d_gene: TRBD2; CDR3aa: CASSELAGGTILEQFF
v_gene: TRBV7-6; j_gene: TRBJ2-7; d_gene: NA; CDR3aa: CASSDPLSEQYF
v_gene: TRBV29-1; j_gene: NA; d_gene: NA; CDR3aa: CSVPGSHTHEQYF
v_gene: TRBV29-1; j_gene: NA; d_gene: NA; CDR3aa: CSVRQANLETQYF
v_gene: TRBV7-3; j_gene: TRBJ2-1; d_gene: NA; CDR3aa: CASSLFRSSYNEQFF
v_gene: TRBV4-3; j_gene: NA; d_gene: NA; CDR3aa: CASSQQVGYNEQFF
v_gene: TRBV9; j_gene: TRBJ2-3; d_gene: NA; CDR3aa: CASSVGSDTRYF
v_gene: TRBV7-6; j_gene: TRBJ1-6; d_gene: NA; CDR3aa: CASSLESNSPLHF
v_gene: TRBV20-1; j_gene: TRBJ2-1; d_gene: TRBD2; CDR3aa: CSARELALSYNEQFF
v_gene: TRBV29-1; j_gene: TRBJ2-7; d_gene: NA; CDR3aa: CSVGKDVGEQYF
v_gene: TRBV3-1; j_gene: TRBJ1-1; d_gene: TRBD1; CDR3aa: CASSQDPASGGFRAFF